This entry describes one TCR beta chain. The target antigen is unknown. The sample originates from a study of T cell responses to AZD1222 COVID-19 vaccine. V was clipped by 3 bases and J by 1 base; unmatched bases: 4. Germline V gene lookup returns CDR1 SGHRS and CDR2 YFSETQ. This CDR3 has 17 amino acids. Profiling relied on immunoSEQ multiplex PCR, and the TCRdb table lists in-frame clones only, not all of them. The sample records about 150,000 clones, more than 85% being singletons. General study findings and limits: Among those given AZD1222, only five to seven were seropositive at baseline. As reported, nearly half of all spike-specific TCRs target variant regions that are unmutated. Receipt of two AZD1222 doses was followed by a rise in Spike-specific TCR breadth and depth.

The starting material was peripheral blood, obtained 28 days after the second AZD1222 dose. This rearrangement joins TRBV5-1 to TRBJ2-1, with 13 positions matching TRBD2. The clonotype originates from an adult who received the AZD1222 COVID-19 vaccine. The CDR3 region has the DNA TGCGCCAGCAGCTCGACTAGCGGGAGGACTTCCTACAATGAGCAGTTCTTC. It specifies CASSSTSGRTSYNEQFF.